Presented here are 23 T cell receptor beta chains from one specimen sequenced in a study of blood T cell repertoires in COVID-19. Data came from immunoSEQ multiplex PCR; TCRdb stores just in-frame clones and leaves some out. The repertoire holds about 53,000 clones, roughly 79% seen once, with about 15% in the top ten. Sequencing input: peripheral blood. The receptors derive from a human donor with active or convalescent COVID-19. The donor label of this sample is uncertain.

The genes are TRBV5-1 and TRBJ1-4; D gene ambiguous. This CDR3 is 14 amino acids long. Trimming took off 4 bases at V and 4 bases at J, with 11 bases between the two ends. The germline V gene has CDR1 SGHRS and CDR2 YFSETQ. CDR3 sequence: CASSQELINEKLFF. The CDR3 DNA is TGCGCCAGCAGCCAAGAACTGATTAATGAAAAACTGTTTTTT.

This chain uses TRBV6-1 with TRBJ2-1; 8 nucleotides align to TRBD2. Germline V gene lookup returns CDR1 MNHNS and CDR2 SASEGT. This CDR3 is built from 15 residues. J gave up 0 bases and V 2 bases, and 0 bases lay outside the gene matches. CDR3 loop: CASSELAGSYNEQFF. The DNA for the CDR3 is TGTGCCAGCAGTGAACTAGCGGGCTCCTACAATGAGCAGTTCTTC.

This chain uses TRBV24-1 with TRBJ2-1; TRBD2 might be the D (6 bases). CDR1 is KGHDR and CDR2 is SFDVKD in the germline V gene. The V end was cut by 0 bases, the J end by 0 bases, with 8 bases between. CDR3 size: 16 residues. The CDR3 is CATSDLGGGSYNEQFF. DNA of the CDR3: TGTGCCACCAGTGATTTGGGGGGAGGCTCCTACAATGAGCAGTTCTTC.

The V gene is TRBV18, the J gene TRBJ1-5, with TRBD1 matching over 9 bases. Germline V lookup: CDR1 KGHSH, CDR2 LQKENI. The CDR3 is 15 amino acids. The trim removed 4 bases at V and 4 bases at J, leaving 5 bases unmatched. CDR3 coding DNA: TGTGCCAGCTCACTTGGACAGGGGATAAATCAGCCCCAGCATTTT. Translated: CASSLGQGINQPQHF.

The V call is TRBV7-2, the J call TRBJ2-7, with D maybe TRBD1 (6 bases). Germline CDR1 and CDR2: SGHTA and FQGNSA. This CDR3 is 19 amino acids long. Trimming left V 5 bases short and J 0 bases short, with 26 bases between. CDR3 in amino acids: CASSAYPGQSLITSYEQYF. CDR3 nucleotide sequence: TGTGCCAGCAGCGCATATCCAGGACAGTCCCTTATTACCTCCTACGAGCAGTACTTC. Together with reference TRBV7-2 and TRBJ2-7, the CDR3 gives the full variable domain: GAGVSQSPSNKVTEKGKDVELRCDPISGHTALYWYRQSLGQGLEFLIYFQGNSAPDKSGLPSDRFSAERTGGSVSTLTIQRTQQEDSAVYLCASSAYPGQSLITSYEQYFGPGTRLTVT.

The CDR3 loop is CASSLVRGVSKPDTIYF. The CDR3 nucleotides read TGTGCCAGCAGCTTAGTCCGGGGAGTCAGTAAGCCGGACACCATATATTTT. The rearrangement links TRBV7-2 to TRBJ1-3; D unresolved. Trimming stripped 1 base from V and 8 bases from J, with 21 bases between. CDR1 is SGHTA and CDR2 is FQGNSA in the germline V gene. The length of the CDR3 is 17 residues.

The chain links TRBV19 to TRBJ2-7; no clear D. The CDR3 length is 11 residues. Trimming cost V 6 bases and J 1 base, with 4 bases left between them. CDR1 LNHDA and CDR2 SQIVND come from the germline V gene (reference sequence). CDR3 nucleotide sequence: TGTGCCAGTAGCCCTTCCTACGAGCAGTACTTC. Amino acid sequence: CASSPSYEQYF.

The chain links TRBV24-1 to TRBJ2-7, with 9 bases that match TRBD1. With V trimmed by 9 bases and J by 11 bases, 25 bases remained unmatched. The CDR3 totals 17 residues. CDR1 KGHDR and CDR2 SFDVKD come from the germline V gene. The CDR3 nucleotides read TGTGCCACCGCCGCCAGGGGACAGGGTTCGAGGGAGGGCCTCGAGTACTTC. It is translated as CATAARGQGSREGLEYF.

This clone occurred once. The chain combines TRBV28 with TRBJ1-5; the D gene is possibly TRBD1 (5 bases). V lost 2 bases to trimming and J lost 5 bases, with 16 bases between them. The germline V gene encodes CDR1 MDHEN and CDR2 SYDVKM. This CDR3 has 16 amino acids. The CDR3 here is CASSLGGVLRDQPQHF. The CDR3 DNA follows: TGTGCCAGCAGTTTAGGGGGGGTATTACGGGATCAGCCCCAGCATTTT.

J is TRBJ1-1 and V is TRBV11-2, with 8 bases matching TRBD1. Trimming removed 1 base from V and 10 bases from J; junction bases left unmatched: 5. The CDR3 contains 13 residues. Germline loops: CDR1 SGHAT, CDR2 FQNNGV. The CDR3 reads CASSLGQGRLAFF. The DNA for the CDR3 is TGTGCCAGCAGCTTAGGACAGGGGAGGCTAGCTTTCTTT.

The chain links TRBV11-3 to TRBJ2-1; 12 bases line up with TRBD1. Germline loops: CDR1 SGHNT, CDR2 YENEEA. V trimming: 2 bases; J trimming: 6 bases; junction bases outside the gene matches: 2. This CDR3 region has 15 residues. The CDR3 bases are TGTGCCAGCAGCTTACCGGGACAGGGGGCCAATGAGCAGTTCTTC. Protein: CASSLPGQGANEQFF.

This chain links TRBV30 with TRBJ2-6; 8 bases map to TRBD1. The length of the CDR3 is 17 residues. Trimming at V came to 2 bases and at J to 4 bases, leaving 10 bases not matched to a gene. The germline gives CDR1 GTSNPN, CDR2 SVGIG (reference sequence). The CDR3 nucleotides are TGTGCCTGGAGTTTTGGACAGGGAAGGACCGGGGCCAACGTCCTGACTTTC. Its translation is CAWSFGQGRTGANVLTF.

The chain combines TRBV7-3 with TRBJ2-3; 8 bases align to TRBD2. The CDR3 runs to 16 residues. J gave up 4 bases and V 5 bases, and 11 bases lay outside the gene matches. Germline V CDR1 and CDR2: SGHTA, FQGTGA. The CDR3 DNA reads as TGTGCCAGCAGCAACGCAGCGGGAGCGCGCCCAGATACGCAGTATTTT. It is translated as CASSNAAGARPDTQYF.

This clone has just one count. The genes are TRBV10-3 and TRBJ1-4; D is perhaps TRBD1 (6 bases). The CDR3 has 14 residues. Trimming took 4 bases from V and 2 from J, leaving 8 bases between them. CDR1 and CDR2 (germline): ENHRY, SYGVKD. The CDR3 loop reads CAISGTGTNEKLFF. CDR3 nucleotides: TGTGCCATCAGTGGTACAGGGACTAATGAAAAACTGTTTTTT.

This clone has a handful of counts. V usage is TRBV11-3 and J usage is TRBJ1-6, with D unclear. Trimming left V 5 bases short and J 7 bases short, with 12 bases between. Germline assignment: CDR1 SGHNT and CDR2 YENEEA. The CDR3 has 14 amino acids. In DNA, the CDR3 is TGTGCCAGCAGCCGAACGTTCGGGAATTCACCCCTCCACTTT. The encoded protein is CASSRTFGNSPLHF.

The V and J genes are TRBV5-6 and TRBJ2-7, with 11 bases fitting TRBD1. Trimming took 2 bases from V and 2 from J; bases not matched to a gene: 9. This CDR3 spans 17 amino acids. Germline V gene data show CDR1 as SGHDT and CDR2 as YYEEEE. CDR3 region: CASSFFTGTGGTYEQYF. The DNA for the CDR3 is TGTGCCAGCAGCTTTTTTACCGGGACAGGGGGGACCTACGAGCAGTACTTC.

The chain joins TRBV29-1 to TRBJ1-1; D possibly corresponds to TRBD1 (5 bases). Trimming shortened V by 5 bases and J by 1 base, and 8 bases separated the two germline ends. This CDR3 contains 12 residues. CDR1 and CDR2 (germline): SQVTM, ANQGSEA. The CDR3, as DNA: TGCAGCGTTAATCAGGGGAACACTGAAGCTTTCTTT. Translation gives CSVNQGNTEAFF.

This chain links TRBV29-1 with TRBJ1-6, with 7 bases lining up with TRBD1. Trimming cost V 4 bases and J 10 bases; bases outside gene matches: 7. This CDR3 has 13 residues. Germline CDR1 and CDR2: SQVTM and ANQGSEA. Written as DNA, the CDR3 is TGCAGCGTTGGACAGGGAATAGGATCACCCCTCCACTTT. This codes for CSVGQGIGSPLHF.

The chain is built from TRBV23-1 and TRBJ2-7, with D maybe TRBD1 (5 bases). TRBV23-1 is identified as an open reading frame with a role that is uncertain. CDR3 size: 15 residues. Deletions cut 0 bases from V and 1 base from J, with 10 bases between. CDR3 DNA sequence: TGCGCCAGCAGTCAATCGAACAGGAAATCCTACGAGCAGTACTTC. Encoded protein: CASSQSNRKSYEQYF.

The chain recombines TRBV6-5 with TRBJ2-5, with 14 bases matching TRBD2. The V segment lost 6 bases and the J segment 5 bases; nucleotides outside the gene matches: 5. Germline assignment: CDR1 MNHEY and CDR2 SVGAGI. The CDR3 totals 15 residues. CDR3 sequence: CASRGTSGSYETQYF. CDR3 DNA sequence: TGTGCCAGCAGAGGGACTAGCGGGAGTTACGAGACCCAGTACTTC.

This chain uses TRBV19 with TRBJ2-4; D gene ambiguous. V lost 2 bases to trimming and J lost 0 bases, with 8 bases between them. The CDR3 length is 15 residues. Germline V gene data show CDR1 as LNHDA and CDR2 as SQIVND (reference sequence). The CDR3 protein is CASSITPVAKNIQYF. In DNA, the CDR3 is TGTGCCAGTAGTATAACGCCGGTAGCCAAAAACATTCAGTACTTC. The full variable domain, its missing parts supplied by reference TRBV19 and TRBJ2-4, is DGGITQSPKYLFRKEGQNVTLSCEQNLNHDAMYWYRQDPGQGLRLIYYSQIVNDFQKGDIAEGYSVSREKKESFPLTVTSAQKNPTAFYLCASSITPVAKNIQYFGAGTRLSVL.

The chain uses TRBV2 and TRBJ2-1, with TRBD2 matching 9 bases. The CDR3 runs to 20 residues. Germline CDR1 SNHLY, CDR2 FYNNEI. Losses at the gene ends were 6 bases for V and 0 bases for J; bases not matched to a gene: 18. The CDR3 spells CASRDGLARYFGSSYNEQFF. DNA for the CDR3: TGTGCCAGCAGAGACGGACTAGCGCGCTATTTTGGGAGCTCCTACAATGAGCAGTTCTTC.

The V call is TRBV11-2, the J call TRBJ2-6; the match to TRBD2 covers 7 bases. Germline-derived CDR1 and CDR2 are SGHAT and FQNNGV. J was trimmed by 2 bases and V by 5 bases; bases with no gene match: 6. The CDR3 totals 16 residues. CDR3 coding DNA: TGTGCCAGCAGCCCACTGGGGGGGACTGGGGCCAACGTCCTGACTTTC. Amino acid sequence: CASSPLGGTGANVLTF.